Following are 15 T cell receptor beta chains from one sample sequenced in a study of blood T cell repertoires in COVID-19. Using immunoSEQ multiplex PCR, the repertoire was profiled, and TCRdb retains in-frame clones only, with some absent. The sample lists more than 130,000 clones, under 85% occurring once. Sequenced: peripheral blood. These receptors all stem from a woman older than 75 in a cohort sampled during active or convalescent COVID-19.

Here the CDR3 DNA reads TGTGCCAGCAGCTTAAGAGTTAGCTCCGGGGAGCTGTTTTTT. This encodes CASSLRVSSGELFF. The chain is built from TRBV7-2 and TRBJ2-2; D not resolved. V lost 2 bases and J 6 bases, leaving 10 bases between the germline ends. The V gene's germline CDR1 is SGHTA and CDR2 FQGNSA. CDR3 size: 14 residues.

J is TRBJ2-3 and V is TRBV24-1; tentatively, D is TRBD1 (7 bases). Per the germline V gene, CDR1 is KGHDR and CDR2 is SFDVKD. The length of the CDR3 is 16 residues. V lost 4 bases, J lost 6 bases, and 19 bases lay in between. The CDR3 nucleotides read TGTGCCACCAGTGACCCCAGGGGGGCCGGGCCCGATACGCAGTATTTT. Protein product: CATSDPRGAGPDTQYF.

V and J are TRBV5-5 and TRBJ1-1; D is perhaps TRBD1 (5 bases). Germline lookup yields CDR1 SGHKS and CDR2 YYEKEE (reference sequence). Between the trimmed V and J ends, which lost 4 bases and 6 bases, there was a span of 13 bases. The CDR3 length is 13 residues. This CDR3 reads CASSPAGNSEAFF. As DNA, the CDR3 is TGTGCCAGCAGCCCAGCAGGGAATTCTGAAGCTTTCTTT.

CDR3 loop: CASSYSGVSTDTQYF. CDR3 DNA sequence: TGTGCCAGCAGTTACAGCGGGGTGAGCACAGATACGCAGTATTTT. The chain combines TRBV27 with TRBJ2-3; 7 bases match TRBD2. J was trimmed by 0 bases and V by 4 bases; bases with no gene match: 4. The CDR3 consists of 15 residues. Germline CDR1 reads MNHEY; CDR2 reads SMNVEV (reference sequence).

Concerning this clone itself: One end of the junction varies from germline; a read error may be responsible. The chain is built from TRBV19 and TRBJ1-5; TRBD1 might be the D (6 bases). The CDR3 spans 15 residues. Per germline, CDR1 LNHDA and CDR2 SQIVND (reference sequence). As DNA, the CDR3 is TGTGCAAGTATGGATAGGGGGTATAGCAATCAGCCCCAGCATTTT. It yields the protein CASMDRGYSNQPQHF. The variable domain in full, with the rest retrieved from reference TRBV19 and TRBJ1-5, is DGGITQSPKYLFRKEGQNVTLSCEQNLNHDAMYWYRQDPGQGLRLIYYSQIVNDFQKGDIAEGYSVSREKKESFPLTVTSAQKNPTAFYLCASMDRGYSNQPQHFGDGTRLSIL.

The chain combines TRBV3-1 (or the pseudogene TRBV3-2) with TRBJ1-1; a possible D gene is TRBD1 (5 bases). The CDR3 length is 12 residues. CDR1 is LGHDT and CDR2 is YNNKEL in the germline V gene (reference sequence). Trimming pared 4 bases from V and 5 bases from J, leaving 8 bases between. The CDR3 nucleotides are TGTGCCAGCAGCCTAGGGGTTACTGAAGCTTTCTTT. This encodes CASSLGVTEAFF.

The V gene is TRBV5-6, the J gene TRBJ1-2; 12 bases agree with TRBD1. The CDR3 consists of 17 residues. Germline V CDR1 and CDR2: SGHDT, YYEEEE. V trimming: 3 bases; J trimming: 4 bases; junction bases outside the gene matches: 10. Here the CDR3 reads CASSYPGQGAHVYGYTF. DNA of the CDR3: TGTGCCAGCAGCTACCCGGGACAGGGGGCGCATGTCTATGGCTACACCTTC.

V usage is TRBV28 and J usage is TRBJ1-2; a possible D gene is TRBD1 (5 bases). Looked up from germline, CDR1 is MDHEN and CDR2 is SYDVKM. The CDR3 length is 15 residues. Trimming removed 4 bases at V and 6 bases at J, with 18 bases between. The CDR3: CASSSPPRAGNGYTF. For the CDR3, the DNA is TGTGCCAGCAGTTCGCCCCCCAGGGCGGGGAATGGCTACACCTTC.

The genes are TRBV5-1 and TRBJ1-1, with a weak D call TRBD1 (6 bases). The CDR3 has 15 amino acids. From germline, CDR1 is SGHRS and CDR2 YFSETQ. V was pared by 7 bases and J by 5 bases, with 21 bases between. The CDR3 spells CASRFLTQGRTEAFF. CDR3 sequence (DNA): TGCGCCAGCCGATTCCTCACACAGGGTCGGACTGAAGCTTTCTTT.

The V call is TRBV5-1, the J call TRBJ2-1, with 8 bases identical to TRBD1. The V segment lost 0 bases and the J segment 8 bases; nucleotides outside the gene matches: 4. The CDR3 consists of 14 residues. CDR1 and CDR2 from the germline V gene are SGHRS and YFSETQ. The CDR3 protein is CASSLGGTGDEQFF. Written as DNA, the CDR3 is TGCGCCAGCAGCTTGGGTGGGACAGGCGATGAGCAGTTCTTC.

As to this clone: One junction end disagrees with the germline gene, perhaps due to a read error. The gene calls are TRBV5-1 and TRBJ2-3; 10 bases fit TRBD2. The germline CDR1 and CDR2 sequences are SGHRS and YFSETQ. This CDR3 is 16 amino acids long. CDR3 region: CASSLDSGGTTDTQCF. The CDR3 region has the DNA TGCGCCAGCAGCTTGGATAGCGGGGGGACCACAGATACGCAGTGTTTT.

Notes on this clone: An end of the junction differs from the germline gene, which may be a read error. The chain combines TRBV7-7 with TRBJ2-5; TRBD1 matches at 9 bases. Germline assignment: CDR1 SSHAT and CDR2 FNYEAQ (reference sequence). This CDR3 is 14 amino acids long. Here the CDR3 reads CASSSGTGSKTQYF. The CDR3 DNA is TGTGCTAGCAGCTCCGGGACAGGGTCGAAGACCCAGTACTTC. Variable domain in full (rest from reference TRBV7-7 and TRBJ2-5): GAGVSQSPRYKVTKRGQDVTLRCDPISSHATLYWYQQALGQGPEFLTYFNYEAQPDKSGLPSDRFSAERPEGSISTLTIQRTEQRDSAMYRCASSSGTGSKTQYFGPGTRLLVL.

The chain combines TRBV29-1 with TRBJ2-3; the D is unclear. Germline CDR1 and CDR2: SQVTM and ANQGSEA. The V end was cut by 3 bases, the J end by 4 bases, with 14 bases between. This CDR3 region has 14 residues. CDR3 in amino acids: CSVDPGSRADTQYF. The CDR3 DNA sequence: TGCAGCGTTGATCCGGGTTCGAGAGCAGATACGCAGTATTTT.

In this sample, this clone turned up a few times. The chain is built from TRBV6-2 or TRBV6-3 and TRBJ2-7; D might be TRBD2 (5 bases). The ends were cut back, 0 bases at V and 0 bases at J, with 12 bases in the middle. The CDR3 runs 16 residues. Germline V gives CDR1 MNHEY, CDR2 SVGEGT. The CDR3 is CASSYSRTASSYEQYF. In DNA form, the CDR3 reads TGTGCCAGCAGTTACTCCAGGACTGCTTCCTCCTACGAGCAGTACTTC.

The CDR3 sequence is CASSLRPPGQGTYEQYF. CDR3 DNA: TGTGCCAGCAGCTTAAGACCTCCGGGACAGGGAACGTACGAGCAGTACTTC. The V gene is TRBV11-3, the J gene TRBJ2-7; 9 positions agree with TRBD1. This CDR3 has 17 amino acids. Per the germline V gene, CDR1 is SGHNT and CDR2 is YENEEA. V lost 2 bases to trimming and J lost 4 bases; unmatched junction nucleotides: 12.